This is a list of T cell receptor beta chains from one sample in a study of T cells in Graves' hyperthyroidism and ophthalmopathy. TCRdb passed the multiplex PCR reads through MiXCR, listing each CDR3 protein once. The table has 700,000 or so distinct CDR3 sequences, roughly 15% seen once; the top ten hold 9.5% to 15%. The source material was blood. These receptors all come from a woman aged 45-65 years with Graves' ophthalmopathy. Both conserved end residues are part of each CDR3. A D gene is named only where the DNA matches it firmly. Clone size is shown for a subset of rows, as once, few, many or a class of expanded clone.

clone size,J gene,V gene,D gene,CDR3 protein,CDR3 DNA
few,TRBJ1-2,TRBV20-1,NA,CSASRQGTYYTF,TGCAGTGCTAGTCGTCAGGGGACGTACTACACCTTC
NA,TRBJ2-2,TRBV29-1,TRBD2,CSVGTSGRVFHTGELFF,TGCAGCGTCGGGACTAGCGGGAGGGTGTTTCACACCGGGGAGCTGTTTTTT
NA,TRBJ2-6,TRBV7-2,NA,CASSRTGGSGANVLTF,TGTGCCAGCAGCCGAACCGGGGGCTCTGGGGCCAACGTCCTGACTTTC
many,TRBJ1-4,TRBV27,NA,CASSSMGRGEKLFF,TGTGCCAGCAGTTCGATGGGGCGCGGTGAAAAACTGTTTTTT
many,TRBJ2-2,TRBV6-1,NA,CASSRITGPGTGELFF,TGTGCCAGCAGTCGGATTACAGGGCCTGGGACCGGGGAGCTGTTTTTT
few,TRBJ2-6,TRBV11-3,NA,CASSFPPAVSGANVLTF,TGTGCCAGCAGCTTTCCCCCCGCAGTCTCTGGGGCCAACGTCCTGACTTTC
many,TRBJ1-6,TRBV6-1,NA,CASGVNSPLHF,TGTGCCAGCGGGGTCAACTCACCCCTCCACTTT
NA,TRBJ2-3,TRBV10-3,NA,CAISVVMGTDTQYF,TGTGCCATCAGTGTAGTTATGGGCACAGATACGCAGTATTTT
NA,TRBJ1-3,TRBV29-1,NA,CSVGSASGNTIYF,TGCAGCGTTGGGTCGGCCTCTGGAAACACCATATATTTT
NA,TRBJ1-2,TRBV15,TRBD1,CATSRQTGGARGYTF,TGTGCCACCAGCAGACAAACAGGGGGCGCGAGGGGCTACACCTTC
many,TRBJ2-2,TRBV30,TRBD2,CAWVRLAGAGTGELFF,TGTGCCTGGGTCCGACTAGCGGGAGCGGGCACCGGGGAGCTGTTTTTT
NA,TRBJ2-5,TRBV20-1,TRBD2,CSASESSGRIHF,TGCAGTGCTTCAGAATCTAGCGGGAGGATCCACTTC
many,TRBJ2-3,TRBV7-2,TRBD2,CASSRLAGGSTDTQYF,TGTGCCAGCAGCCGACTAGCGGGAGGTTCCACAGATACGCAGTATTTT